This passage covers 22 T cell receptor beta chains from one sample sequenced in a study of blood T cell repertoires in COVID-19. Some clones are missing from TCRdb's copy, which holds only in-frame ones; the method was immunoSEQ multiplex PCR. The sample records about 400,000 clones, 70% to 90% being singletons. The sample taken for sequencing was PBMCs or T cells enriched from blood (not recorded which). The source is a woman under 40 with acute COVID-19.

The chain employs TRBV9 and TRBJ1-1; D gene uncertain. The germline V gene has CDR1 SGDLS and CDR2 YYNGEE. The CDR3 sequence is 14 residues long. Trimming stripped 3 bases from V and 4 bases from J, with 13 bases between. The CDR3 here is CASSAEEGGTEAFF. The CDR3 DNA reads as TGTGCCAGCAGCGCGGAAGAGGGAGGCACTGAAGCTTTCTTT.

The chain has TRBV5-5 and TRBJ1-2; a possible D gene is TRBD1 (6 bases). Trimming left V 2 bases short and J 1 base short, with 9 bases between. Germline values: CDR1 SGHKS, CDR2 YYEKEE (reference sequence). The CDR3 has 14 amino acids. The CDR3 is CASSFTGFNYGYTF. The CDR3 bases are TGTGCCAGCAGCTTCACAGGGTTTAACTATGGCTACACCTTC.

The chain uses TRBV5-1 and TRBJ1-1; 8 positions match TRBD1. This CDR3 is built from 16 residues. Germline V gene data show CDR1 as SGHRS and CDR2 as YFSETQ. V shed 4 bases, J shed 1 base, and the junction held 9 bases outside the gene matches. The CDR3 DNA is TGCGCCAGCAGCGTCACCGATACAGGGGGGAACACTGAAGCTTTCTTT. Its translation: CASSVTDTGGNTEAFF.

This chain links TRBV5-4 with TRBJ2-1; D is ambiguous. With 4 bases removed from V and 6 bases from J, the gap between germline ends came to 8 bases. The CDR3 spans 12 residues. Germline loops: CDR1 SGHNT, CDR2 YYREEE (reference sequence). CDR3 bases: TGTGCCAGCAGCCGCGGCGGCAATGAGCAGTTCTTC. It specifies CASSRGGNEQFF. The full variable domain, its missing parts supplied by reference TRBV5-4 and TRBJ2-1, is ETGVTQSPTHLIKTRGQQVTLRCSSQSGHNTVSWYQQALGQGPQFIFQYYREEENGRGNFPPRFSGLQFPNYSSELNVNALELDDSALYLCASSRGGNEQFFGPGTRLTVL.

This chain joins TRBV30 and TRBJ1-4, with D possibly matching TRBD1 (6 bases). The CDR3 extends over 12 amino acids. Germline V gene lookup returns CDR1 GTSNPN and CDR2 SVGIG (reference sequence). Trimming pared 0 bases from V and 10 bases from J, leaving 9 bases between. In DNA, the CDR3 is TGTGCCTGGAGTGTACAGGGTAGAAAACTGTTTTTT. This translates into CAWSVQGRKLFF.

This clone was seen more than once but under ten times. This chain links TRBV7-2 with TRBJ1-2, with 9 nucleotides matching TRBD1. V dropped 5 bases and J dropped 3; count of bases not matched to a gene: 10. Germline V gives CDR1 SGHTA, CDR2 FQGNSA. The CDR3 runs to 16 residues. CDR3 residues: CASSRGRTGDHYGYTF. The CDR3 region has the DNA TGTGCCAGCAGCAGAGGCCGGACAGGGGACCACTATGGCTACACCTTC.

The CDR3 reads CASRGDRGDDYGYTF. The CDR3 DNA reads as TGTGCCAGCAGGGGGGACAGGGGCGACGACTATGGCTACACCTTC. The chain is built from TRBV5-6 and TRBJ1-2; 10 bases agree with TRBD1. The J segment lost 3 bases and the V segment lost 5 bases, leaving 7 bases of the junction unmatched. There are 15 residues in the CDR3. Germline V CDR1 and CDR2: SGHDT, YYEEEE. Full variable domain (missing parts from reference TRBV5-6 and TRBJ1-2): DAGVTQSPTHLIKTRGQQVTLRCSPKSGHDTVSWYQQALGQGPQFIFQYYEEEERQRGNFPDRFSGHQFPNYSSELNVNALLLGDSALYLCASRGDRGDDYGYTFGSGTRLTVV.

V gene TRBV10-2 combines with J gene TRBJ2-1, with D tentatively TRBD2 (7 bases). The ends were cut back, 0 bases at V and 7 bases at J, with 16 bases in the middle. The length of the CDR3 is 16 residues. The germline V gene has CDR1 WSHSY and CDR2 SAAADI. The CDR3 reads CASSESGGGAGNEQFF. The CDR3, as DNA: TGCGCCAGCAGTGAGTCCGGCGGGGGCGCCGGGAATGAGCAGTTCTTC.

This chain links TRBV18 with TRBJ1-6, with D uncertain. The CDR3 is 14 residues long. Germline CDR1 KGHSH, CDR2 LQKENI. Trimming took off 1 base at V and 7 bases at J, with 8 bases between the two ends. CDR3 nucleotides: TGTGCCAGCTCACCACTCCCCCAGAATTCACCCCTCCACTTT. It codes for CASSPLPQNSPLHF.

This chain joins TRBV24-1 and TRBJ1-2, with 9 bases lining up with TRBD1. CDR1 and CDR2 from the germline V gene are KGHDR and SFDVKD. The CDR3 covers 14 residues. V shed 4 bases and J 6 bases; nucleotides not matched to a gene: 5. In nucleotides, the CDR3 is TGTGCCACCAGTGACTGGGACAGGGAGGATGGCTACACCTTC. Translated: CATSDWDREDGYTF.

The rearrangement uses TRBV5-1 and TRBJ2-2; 7 nucleotides agree with TRBD1. The germline V gene encodes CDR1 SGHRS and CDR2 YFSETQ. The CDR3 has 14 amino acids. J lost 6 bases, V lost 4 bases, and 6 bases had no gene match. CDR3 amino acids: CASSAITGAGELFF. CDR3 DNA: TGCGCCAGCAGCGCTATAACAGGGGCCGGGGAGCTGTTTTTT.

V is TRBV19 and J is TRBJ1-1; 9 nucleotides line up with TRBD1. Germline V gives CDR1 LNHDA, CDR2 SQIVND (reference sequence). CDR3 size: 13 residues. After removal of 4 bases from V and 4 bases from J, the junction contained 1 base not matched to a gene. The CDR3 DNA reads as TGTGCCAGTAGTAAGGGACAGGGCACTGAAGCTTTCTTT. Translating it yields CASSKGQGTEAFF.

The chain uses TRBV11-2 and TRBJ2-3, with 8 positions matching TRBD2. Germline-derived CDR1 and CDR2 are SGHAT and FQNNGV. The CDR3 runs 15 residues. V was pared by 2 bases and J by 5 bases, with 6 bases of the junction left unmatched. This CDR3 reads CASSLRGGPGDTQYF. DNA of the CDR3: TGTGCCAGCAGCTTACGGGGGGGGCCGGGAGATACGCAGTATTTT.

The V and J genes are TRBV30 and TRBJ1-6; D not resolved. From germline, CDR1 is GTSNPN and CDR2 SVGIG (reference sequence). This CDR3 spans 15 amino acids. V was clipped by 3 bases and J by 4 bases, with 13 bases between them. The CDR3: CAWRSSQLYNSPLHF. In DNA form, the CDR3 reads TGTGCCTGGAGATCGTCGCAACTTTATAATTCACCCCTCCACTTT.

The V and J genes are TRBV6-4 and TRBJ1-6; a possible D gene is TRBD1 (5 bases). The V end was cut by 4 bases, the J end by 5 bases, with 12 bases between. The CDR3 totals 15 residues. CDR1 and CDR2 from the germline V gene are MRHNA and SNTAGT. The CDR3 loop is CASSASGWDNSPLHF. The CDR3 DNA reads TGTGCCAGCAGTGCTTCAGGGTGGGATAATTCACCCCTCCACTTT.

This rearrangement joins TRBV29-1 to TRBJ1-1; no definite D call. This CDR3 contains 11 residues. Trimming took off 6 bases at V and 6 bases at J, with 11 bases between the two ends. Germline-derived CDR1 and CDR2 are SQVTM and ANQGSEA. This chain's CDR3 is CSVQKGAEAFF. CDR3 nucleotide sequence: TGCAGCGTCCAAAAGGGAGCTGAAGCTTTCTTT.

The count of this clone is one. Other DNA sequences in the sample encode the same CDR3. The rearrangement uses TRBV28 and TRBJ2-4; 8 nucleotides align to TRBD2. CDR3 length equals 16 residues. In germline, CDR1 is MDHEN, CDR2 SYDVKM. V dropped 4 bases and J dropped 5; count of bases not matched to a gene: 10. CDR3 nucleotide sequence: TGTGCCAGCAGTTCCCCGGGGGGGGGCGGCCAAAACATTCAGTACTTC. As protein: CASSSPGGGGQNIQYF.

The chain combines TRBV4-1 with TRBJ1-2, with no clear D. The V gene lost 2 bases and the J gene lost 8 bases, with 15 bases spanning the gap. The germline gives CDR1 MGHRA, CDR2 YSYEKL. CDR3 length: 14 amino acids. This CDR3 is CASSQLEEVWGYTF. CDR3 DNA sequence: TGCGCCAGCAGCCAACTCGAGGAGGTGTGGGGCTACACCTTC.

The gene calls are TRBV21-1 and TRBJ2-7; TRBD1 is the table's D call and was not checked against the DNA. TRBV21-1 counts as a pseudogene. The CDR3 has 14 amino acids. The CDR3 region is CASSMGTATYEQYF. DNA for the CDR3: TGTGCCAGCAGCATGGGGACAGCTACCTACGAGCAGTACTTC.

The chain is built from TRBV19 and TRBJ2-3; TRBD1 aligns across 8 bases. The junction had 5 bases not matched to a gene; V was cut back by 6 bases and J by 0 bases. Germline CDR1 is LNHDA and CDR2 is SQIVND (reference sequence). CDR3 length: 15 residues. The CDR3: CASSRGTGSTDTQYF. The CDR3 DNA is TGTGCCAGTAGCCGGGGGACAGGAAGCACAGATACGCAGTATTTT.

This sequence joins TRBV10-3 and TRBJ2-1; no definite D call. V lost 6 bases, J lost 7 bases, and 13 bases lay in between. Per germline, CDR1 ENHRY and CDR2 SYGVKD. The CDR3 loop spans 13 amino acids. This CDR3 reads CAIRVSPANEQFF. The CDR3 DNA follows: TGTGCCATCAGAGTTTCCCCCGCGAATGAGCAGTTCTTC.

This clone was detected a few times. This sequence joins TRBV6-4 and TRBJ2-1; 7 bases agree with TRBD2. Germline V CDR1 and CDR2: MRHNA, SNTAGT. Trimming cost V 8 bases and J 4 bases; bases outside gene matches: 11. This CDR3 is built from 15 residues. The CDR3, as DNA: TGTGCCAGCGGAAGAAGCGGGGAGGGGTACAATGAGCAGTTCTTC. Protein sequence: CASGRSGEGYNEQFF.